These 8 T cell receptor beta chains were sequenced from one sample in a study of early T cells in non-severe SARS-CoV-2 infection. TCRdb reprocessed the 5' RACE reads via MiXCR and lists one record per CDR3 protein. This table holds some 40,000 distinct CDR3 sequences, 3.9% found once. The sample comprised whole blood. The receptors originated from an adult who was a healthcare worker with PCR-confirmed SARS-CoV-2 infection or an uninfected control (not recorded which).

The genes are TRBV29-1 and TRBJ2-1; no reliable D call. Trimming left V 3 bases short and J 3 bases short, with 9 bases between. Germline V CDR1 and CDR2: SQVTM, ANQGSEA. The CDR3 runs to 13 residues. CDR3: CSVDPRYYNEQFF. CDR3 in DNA: TGCAGCGTTGACCCCAGGTACTACAATGAGCAGTTCTTC.

This clonotype was seen more than once but under ten times. The rearrangement links TRBV15 to TRBJ2-3, with 7 bases matching TRBD1. The CDR3 loop spans 15 amino acids. CDR1 and CDR2 from the germline V gene are LNHNV and YYDKDF (reference sequence). J was trimmed by 3 bases and V by 0 bases; bases with no gene match: 3. Here the CDR3 reads CATSREDRVTDTQYF. The CDR3 nucleotides read TGTGCCACCAGCAGAGAAGACAGGGTGACAGATACGCAGTATTTT.

The table lists this clonotype with many counts. CDR3 nucleotide sequence: TGTGCCAGCAAACTACGGGACGAAAAACTGTTTTTT. This sequence encodes CASKLRDEKLFF. The genes are TRBV12-3 or TRBV12-4 and TRBJ1-4; weak D call: TRBD1 (5 bases). The CDR3 totals 12 residues. The germline V and J ends were trimmed by 7 bases and 8 bases, with 11 bases remaining between them.

This clonotype was detected ten times or more. The rearrangement uses TRBV21-1 and TRBJ2-7. TRBV21-1 is shown as a pseudogene. The CDR3 has 17 residues. The CDR3 loop reads CASSKELGSGRSYEQYF. The CDR3 DNA is TGTGCCAGCAGCAAAGAACTGGGAAGCGGGAGGTCGTACGAGCAGTACTTC.

This clonotype was counted at least ten times. The rearrangement uses TRBV20-1 and TRBJ2-5, with 7 bases that match TRBD2. This CDR3 is 16 amino acids long. V dropped 0 bases and J dropped 2; count of bases not matched to a gene: 9. The germline CDR1 and CDR2 sequences are DFQATT and SNEGSKA (reference sequence). The CDR3 loop reads CSARDAVLREQETQYF. CDR3 nucleotides: TGCAGTGCTAGAGATGCGGTGTTGCGGGAGCAAGAGACCCAGTACTTC.

This clonotype has ten or more counts. The chain combines TRBV7-8 with TRBJ2-1, with 8 bases that match TRBD1. The CDR3 is 16 amino acids. V dropped 7 bases and J dropped 8; count of bases not matched to a gene: 16. Per the germline V gene, CDR1 is SGHVS and CDR2 is FQNEAQ. CDR3 region: CASIPDRVIIVDEQFF. The CDR3, as DNA: TGTGCCAGCATCCCGGACAGGGTCATAATCGTTGATGAGCAGTTCTTC.

This clonotype was found many times. The genes are TRBV4-3 and TRBJ2-1; 15 bases match TRBD2. After removal of 3 bases from V and 2 bases from J, the junction contained 14 bases not matched to a gene. Germline V gene lookup returns CDR1 LGHNA and CDR2 YSLEER. The CDR3 covers 21 residues. CDR3 in amino acids: CASSQHAPGLAGGVTYNEQFF. CDR3 nucleotides: TGCGCCAGCAGCCAGCATGCCCCGGGACTAGCGGGAGGTGTCACCTACAATGAGCAGTTCTTC.

In its sample, this clonotype was seen a few times. V and J are TRBV6-2 or TRBV6-3 and TRBJ2-3; D is unclear. Germline lookup yields CDR1 MNHEY and CDR2 SVGEGT. This CDR3 spans 12 amino acids. V was pared by 2 bases and J by 7 bases, with 7 bases between. For the CDR3, the DNA is TGTGCCAGCAGTTACGGCGGAAATACGCAGTATTTT. Residues: CASSYGGNTQYF.